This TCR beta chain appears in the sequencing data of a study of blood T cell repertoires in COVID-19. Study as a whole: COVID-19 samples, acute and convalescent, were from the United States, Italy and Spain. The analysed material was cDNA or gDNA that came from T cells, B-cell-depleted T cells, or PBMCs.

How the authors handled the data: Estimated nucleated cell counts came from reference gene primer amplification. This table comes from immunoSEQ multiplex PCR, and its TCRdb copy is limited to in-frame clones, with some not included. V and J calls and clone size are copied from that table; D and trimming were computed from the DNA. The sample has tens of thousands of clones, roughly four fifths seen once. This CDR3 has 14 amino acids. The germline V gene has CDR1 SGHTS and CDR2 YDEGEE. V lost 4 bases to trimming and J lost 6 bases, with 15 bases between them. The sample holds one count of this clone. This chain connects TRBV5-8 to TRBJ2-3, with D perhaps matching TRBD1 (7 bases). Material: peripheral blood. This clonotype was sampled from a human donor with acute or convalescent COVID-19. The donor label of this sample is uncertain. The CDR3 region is CASSIQGGRDTQYF. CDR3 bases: TGTGCCAGCAGCATCCAGGGGGGAAGGGATACGCAGTATTTT.